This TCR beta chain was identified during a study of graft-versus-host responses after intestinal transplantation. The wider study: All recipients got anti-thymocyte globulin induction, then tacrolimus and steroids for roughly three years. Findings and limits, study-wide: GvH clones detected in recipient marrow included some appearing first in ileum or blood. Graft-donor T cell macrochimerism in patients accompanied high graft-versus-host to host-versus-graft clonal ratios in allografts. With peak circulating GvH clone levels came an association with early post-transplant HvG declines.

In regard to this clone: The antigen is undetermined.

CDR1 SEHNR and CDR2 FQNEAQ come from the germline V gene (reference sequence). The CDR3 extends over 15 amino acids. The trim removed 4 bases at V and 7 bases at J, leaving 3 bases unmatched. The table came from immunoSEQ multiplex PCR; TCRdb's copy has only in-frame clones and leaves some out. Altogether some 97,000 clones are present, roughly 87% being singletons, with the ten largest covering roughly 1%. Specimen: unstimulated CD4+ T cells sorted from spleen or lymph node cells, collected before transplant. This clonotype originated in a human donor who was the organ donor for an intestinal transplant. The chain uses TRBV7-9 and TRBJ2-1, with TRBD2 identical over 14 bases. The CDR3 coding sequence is TGTGCCAGCAGCTGGACTAGCGGGGGGAGGAATGAGCAGTTCTTC. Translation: CASSWTSGGRNEQFF. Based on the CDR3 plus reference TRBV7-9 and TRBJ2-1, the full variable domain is DTGVSQNPRHKITKRGQNVTFRCDPISEHNRLYWYRQTLGQGPEFLTYFQNEAQLEKSRLLSDRFSAERPKGSFSTLEIQRTEQGDSAMYLCASSWTSGGRNEQFFGPGTRLTVL.